What follows describes a single T cell receptor beta chain. Its antigen is currently unknown. Germline V lookup: CDR1 SGHAT, CDR2 FQNNGV. Trimming stripped 4 bases from V and 0 bases from J, with 11 bases between. This CDR3 has 15 amino acids. The data were obtained in a study of OX40 agonist ivuxolimab in advanced cancers. Study details: Patients with hepatocellular carcinoma, melanoma, renal cell or head and neck cancer made up the dose-escalation patients.

General study points: Several nonresponders also turned out to have low normalized T-cell clonal expansion.

Profiling relied on immunoSEQ multiplex PCR, and the TCRdb table lists in-frame clones only, not all of them. In the table there are under 35,000 clones, about 87% of which are singletons. The clonotype was recovered from an adult with an advanced solid tumor such as melanoma, head and neck, liver or kidney cancer. The source was CD4+ or CD8+ T cells sorted from blood, collected in a trial of the OX40 agonist ivuxolimab. The chain recombines TRBV11-2 with TRBJ2-3; D uncertain. The CDR3 protein is CASSSVVGSTDTQYF. CDR3 nucleotides: TGTGCCAGCAGCTCAGTCGTCGGAAGCACAGATACGCAGTATTTT.